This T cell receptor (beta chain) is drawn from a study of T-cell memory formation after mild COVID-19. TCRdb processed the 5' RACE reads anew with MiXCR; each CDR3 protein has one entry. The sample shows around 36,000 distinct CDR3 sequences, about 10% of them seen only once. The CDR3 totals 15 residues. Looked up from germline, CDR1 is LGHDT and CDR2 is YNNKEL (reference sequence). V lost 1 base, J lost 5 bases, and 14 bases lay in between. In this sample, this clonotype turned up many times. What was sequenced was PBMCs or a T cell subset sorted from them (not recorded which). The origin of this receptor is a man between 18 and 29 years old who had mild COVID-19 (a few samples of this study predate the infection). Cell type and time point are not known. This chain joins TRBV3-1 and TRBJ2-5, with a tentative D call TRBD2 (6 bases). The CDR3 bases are TGTGCCAGCAGCCAAGGATGGGGCCGGGGGGAGACCCAGTACTTC. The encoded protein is CASSQGWGRGETQYF.